This TCR beta chain was profiled in a study of OX40 agonist ivuxolimab in advanced cancers. Study as a whole: Recorded diagnoses for dose-escalation patients were hepatocellular carcinoma, melanoma, renal cell or head and neck cancer. The study, taken as a whole, reports: Antigen specificity of clonally expanded peripheral T cells was not established.

There are 14 residues in the CDR3. Trimming removed 9 bases from V and 0 bases from J, with 15 bases in between. The V gene's germline CDR1 is MNHEY and CDR2 SVGAGI. Using immunoSEQ multiplex PCR, the repertoire was profiled, and TCRdb retains in-frame clones only, with some absent. The top ten hold about 0.28% of the sample, which has under 140,000 clones, approximately 89% seen once. On cycle 4 day 1 and cycle 7 day 1, as well as at baseline, blood was sampled. As concerns this clone: The target antigen is unknown.

The TCR sequence derives from an adult with an advanced solid tumor such as melanoma, head and neck, liver or kidney cancer. This sample comprised CD4+ or CD8+ T cells sorted from blood, obtained in a trial of the OX40 agonist ivuxolimab. The chain employs TRBV6-5 and TRBJ2-7; D possibly corresponds to TRBD2 (6 bases). The CDR3 is CASVRDGSSYEQYF. DNA for the CDR3: TGTGCCAGTGTCCGGGACGGGAGCTCCTACGAGCAGTACTTC.